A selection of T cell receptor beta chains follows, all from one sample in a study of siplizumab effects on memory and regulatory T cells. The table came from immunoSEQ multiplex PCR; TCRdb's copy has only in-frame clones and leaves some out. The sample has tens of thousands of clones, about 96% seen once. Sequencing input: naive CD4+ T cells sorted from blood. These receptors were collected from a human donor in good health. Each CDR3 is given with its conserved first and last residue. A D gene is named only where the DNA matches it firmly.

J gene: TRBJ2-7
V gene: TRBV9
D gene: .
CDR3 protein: CASSLTVGALGEQYF
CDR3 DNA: TGTGCCAGCAGCCTCACCGTGGGGGCGCTGGGGGAGCAGTACTTC

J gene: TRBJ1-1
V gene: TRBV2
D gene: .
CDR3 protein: CASHRGTRGEAFF
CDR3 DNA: TGTGCCAGCCACCGAGGGACGAGAGGAGAAGCTTTCTTT

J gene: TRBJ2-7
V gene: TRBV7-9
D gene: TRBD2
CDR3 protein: CASSSPGGAFPYEQYF
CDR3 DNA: TGTGCCAGCAGCTCCCCCGGGGGGGCCTTCCCTTACGAGCAGTACTTC

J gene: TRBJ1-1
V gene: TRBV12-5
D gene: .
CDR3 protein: CASGPRQITNTEAFF
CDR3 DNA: TGTGCTAGTGGTCCAAGACAGATAACGAACACTGAAGCTTTCTTT

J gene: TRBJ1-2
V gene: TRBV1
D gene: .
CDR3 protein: CTSSQRRVRKTYGYTF
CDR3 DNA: TGCACCAGCAGCCAAAGACGTGTGCGAAAGACCTATGGCTACACCTTC

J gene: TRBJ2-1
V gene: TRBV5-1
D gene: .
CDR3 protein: CASSLDATRYNEQFF
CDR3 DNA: TGCGCCAGCAGTTTAGACGCCACTAGGTACAATGAGCAGTTCTTC

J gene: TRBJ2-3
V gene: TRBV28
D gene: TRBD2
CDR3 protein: CASSSSGGKGGTQYF
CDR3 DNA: TGTGCCAGCAGCTCTAGCGGGGGAAAAGGGGGTACGCAGTATTTT

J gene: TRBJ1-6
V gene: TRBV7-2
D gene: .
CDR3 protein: CASSTGSYNSPLHF
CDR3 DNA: TGTGCCAGCAGCACAGGGTCCTATAATTCACCCCTCCACTTT

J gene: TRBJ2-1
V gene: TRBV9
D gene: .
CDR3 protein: CASSVGGSGRLNEQFF
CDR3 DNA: TGTGCCAGCAGCGTAGGGGGGTCAGGGAGGTTGAATGAGCAGTTCTTC

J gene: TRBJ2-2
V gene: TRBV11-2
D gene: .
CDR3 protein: CASSLVDTPSGELFF
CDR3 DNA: TGTGCCAGCAGCTTAGTGGACACCCCGAGCGGGGAGCTGTTTTTT

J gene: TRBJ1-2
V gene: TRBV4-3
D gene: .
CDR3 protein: CASSQDRSYGYTF
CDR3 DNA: TGCGCCAGCAGCCAAGACAGATCCTATGGCTACACCTTC

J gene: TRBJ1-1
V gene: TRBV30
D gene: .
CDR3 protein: CAWRNRETNTEAFF
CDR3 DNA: TGTGCCTGGAGAAACAGGGAAACGAACACTGAAGCTTTCTTT

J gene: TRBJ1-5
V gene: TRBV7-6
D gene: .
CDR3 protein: CASSGLGQPQHF
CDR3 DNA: TGTGCCAGCAGCGGACTTGGTCAGCCCCAGCATTTT